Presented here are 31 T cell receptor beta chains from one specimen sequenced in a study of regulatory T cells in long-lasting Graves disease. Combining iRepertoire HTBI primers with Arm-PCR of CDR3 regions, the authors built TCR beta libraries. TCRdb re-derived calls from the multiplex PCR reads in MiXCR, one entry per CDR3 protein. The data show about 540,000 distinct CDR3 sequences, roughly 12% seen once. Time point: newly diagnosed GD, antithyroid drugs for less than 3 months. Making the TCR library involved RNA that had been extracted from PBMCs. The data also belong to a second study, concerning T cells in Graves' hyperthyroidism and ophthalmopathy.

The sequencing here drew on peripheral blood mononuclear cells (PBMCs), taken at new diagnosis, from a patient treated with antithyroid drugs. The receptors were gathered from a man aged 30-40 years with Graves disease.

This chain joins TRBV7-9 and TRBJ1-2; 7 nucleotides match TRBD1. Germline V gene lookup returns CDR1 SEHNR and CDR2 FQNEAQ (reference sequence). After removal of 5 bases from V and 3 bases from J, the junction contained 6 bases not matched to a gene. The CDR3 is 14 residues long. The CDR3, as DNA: TGTGCCAGCAGCCCTCAGGGGGGTGACTATGGCTACACCTTC. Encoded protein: CASSPQGGDYGYTF.

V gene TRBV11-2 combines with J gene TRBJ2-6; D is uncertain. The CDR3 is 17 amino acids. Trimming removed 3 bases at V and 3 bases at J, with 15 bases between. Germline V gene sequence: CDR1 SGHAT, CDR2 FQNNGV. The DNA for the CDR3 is TGTGCCAGCAGCTTGGAGAGCACCCCCGGTGGGGCCAACGTCCTGACTTTC. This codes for CASSLESTPGGANVLTF.

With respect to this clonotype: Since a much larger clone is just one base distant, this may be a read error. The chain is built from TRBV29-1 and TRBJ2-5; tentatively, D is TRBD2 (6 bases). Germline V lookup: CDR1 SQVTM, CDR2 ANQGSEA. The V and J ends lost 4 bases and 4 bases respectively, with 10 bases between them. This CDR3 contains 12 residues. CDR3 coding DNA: TGCAGCGTTGGGGGAGGCAGAGAGACCCAGTACTTC. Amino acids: CSVGGGRETQYF.

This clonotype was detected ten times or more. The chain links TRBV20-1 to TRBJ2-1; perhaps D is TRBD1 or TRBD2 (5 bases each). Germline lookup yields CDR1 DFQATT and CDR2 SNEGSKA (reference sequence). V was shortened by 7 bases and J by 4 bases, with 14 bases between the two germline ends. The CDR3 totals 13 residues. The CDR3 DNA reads TGCAGTGTCCCCCGGGACCTATACAATGAGCAGTTCTTC. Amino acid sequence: CSVPRDLYNEQFF.

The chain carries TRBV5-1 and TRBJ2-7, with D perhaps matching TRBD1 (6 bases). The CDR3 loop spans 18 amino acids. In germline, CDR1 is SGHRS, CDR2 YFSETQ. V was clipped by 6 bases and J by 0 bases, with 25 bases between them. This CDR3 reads CASIVFTRDTLTSYEQYF. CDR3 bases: TGCGCCAGCATAGTATTTACTCGGGACACGCTAACCTCCTACGAGCAGTACTTC.

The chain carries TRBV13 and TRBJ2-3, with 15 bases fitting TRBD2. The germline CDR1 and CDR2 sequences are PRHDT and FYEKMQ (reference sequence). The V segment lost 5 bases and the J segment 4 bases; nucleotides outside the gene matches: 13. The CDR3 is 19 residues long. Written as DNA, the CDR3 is TGTGCCAGCAGCCCCCCGACCGGACTAGCGGGAGGGGAGGCAGATACGCAGTATTTT. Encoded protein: CASSPPTGLAGGEADTQYF.

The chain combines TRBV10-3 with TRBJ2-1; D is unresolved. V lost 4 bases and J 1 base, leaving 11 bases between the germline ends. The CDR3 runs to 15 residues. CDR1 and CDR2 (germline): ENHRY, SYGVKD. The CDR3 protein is CAISGDGYSYNEQFF. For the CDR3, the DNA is TGTGCCATCAGTGGTGACGGATATTCCTACAATGAGCAGTTCTTC.

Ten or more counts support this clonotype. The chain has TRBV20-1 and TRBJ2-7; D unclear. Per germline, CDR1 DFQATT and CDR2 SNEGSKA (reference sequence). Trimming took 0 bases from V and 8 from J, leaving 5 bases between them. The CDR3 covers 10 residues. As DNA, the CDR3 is TGCAGTGCTAGAGAAAGTAAGCAGTACTTC. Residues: CSARESKQYF.

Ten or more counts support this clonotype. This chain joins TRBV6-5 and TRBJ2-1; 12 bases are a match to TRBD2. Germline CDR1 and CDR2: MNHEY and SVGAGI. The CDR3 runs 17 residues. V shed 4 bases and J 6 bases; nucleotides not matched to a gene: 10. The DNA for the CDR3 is TGTGCCAGCAGTTTACCGGCTAGCGGGAGGGCCATCAATGAGCAGTTCTTC. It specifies CASSLPASGRAINEQFF.

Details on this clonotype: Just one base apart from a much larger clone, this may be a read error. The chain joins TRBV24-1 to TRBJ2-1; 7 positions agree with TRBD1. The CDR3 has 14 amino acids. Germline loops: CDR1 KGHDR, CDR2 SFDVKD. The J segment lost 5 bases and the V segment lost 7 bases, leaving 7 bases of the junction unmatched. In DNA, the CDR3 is TGTGCCACCAGGAGACAGGGCCCAAACAATGAGCAGTTCTTC. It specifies CATRRQGPNNEQFF.

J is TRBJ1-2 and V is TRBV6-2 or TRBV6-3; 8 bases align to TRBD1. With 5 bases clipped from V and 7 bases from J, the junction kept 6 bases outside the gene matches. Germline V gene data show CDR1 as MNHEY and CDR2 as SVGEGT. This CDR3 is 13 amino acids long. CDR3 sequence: CASSEGQGRGYTF. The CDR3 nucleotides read TGTGCCAGCAGTGAAGGACAGGGCCGTGGCTACACCTTC.

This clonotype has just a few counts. CDR3: CSIAGSGANVLTF. CDR3 sequence (DNA): TGCAGCATTGCGGGGTCTGGGGCCAACGTCCTGACTTTC. This sequence joins TRBV29-1 and TRBJ2-6; tentative D call: TRBD2 (6 bases). Germline V gene sequence: CDR1 SQVTM, CDR2 ANQGSEA. Trimming took 8 bases from V and 1 from J, leaving 9 bases between them. The CDR3 length is 13 residues.

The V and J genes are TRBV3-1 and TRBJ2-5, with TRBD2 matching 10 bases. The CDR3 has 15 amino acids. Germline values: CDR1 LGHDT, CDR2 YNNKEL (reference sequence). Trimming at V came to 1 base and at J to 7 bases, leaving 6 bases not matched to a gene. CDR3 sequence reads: CASSQGLAGPRTQYF. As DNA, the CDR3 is TGTGCCAGCAGCCAAGGACTAGCGGGCCCTAGGACCCAGTACTTC.

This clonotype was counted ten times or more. The CDR3 region is CASSMTGMNTEAFF. CDR3 sequence (DNA): TGCGCCAGCAGCATGACAGGAATGAACACTGAAGCTTTCTTT. This chain connects TRBV5-1 to TRBJ1-1, with D possibly matching TRBD1 (6 bases). Trimming left V 4 bases short and J 0 bases short, with 10 bases between. The germline V gene has CDR1 SGHRS and CDR2 YFSETQ. There are 14 residues in the CDR3.

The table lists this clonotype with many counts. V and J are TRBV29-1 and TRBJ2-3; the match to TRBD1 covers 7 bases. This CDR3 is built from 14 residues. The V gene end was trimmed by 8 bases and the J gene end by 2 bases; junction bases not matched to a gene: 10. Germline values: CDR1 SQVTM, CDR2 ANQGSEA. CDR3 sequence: CSYFRGQSTDTQYF. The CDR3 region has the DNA TGCAGCTATTTTCGGGGACAGTCCACAGATACGCAGTATTTT.

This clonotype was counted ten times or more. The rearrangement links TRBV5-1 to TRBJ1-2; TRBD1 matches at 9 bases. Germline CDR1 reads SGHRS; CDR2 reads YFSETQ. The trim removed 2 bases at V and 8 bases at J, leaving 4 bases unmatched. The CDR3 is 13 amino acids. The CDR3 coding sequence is TGCGCCAGCAGCTTACAGGGGGCATACGGCTACACCTTC. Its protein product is CASSLQGAYGYTF.

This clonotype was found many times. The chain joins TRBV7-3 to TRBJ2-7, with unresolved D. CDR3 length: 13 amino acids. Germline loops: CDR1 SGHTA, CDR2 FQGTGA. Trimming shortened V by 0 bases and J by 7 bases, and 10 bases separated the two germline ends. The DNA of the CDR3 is TGTGCCAGCAGCTTAACGTATTCCTCTGAGCAGTACTTC. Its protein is CASSLTYSSEQYF.

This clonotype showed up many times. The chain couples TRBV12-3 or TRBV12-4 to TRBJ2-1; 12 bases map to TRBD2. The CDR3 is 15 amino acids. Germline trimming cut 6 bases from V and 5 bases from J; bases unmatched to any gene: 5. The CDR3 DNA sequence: TGTGCCAGCAGCACCCGACTAGCGGGAGACAATGAGCAGTTCTTC. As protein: CASSTRLAGDNEQFF.

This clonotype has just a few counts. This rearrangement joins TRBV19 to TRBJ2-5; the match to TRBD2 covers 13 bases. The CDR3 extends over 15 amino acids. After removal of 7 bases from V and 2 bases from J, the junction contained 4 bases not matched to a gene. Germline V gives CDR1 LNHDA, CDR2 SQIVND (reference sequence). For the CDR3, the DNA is TGTGCCAGTAAGGCGACTAGCGGGAGGCAAGAGACCCAGTACTTC. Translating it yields CASKATSGRQETQYF.

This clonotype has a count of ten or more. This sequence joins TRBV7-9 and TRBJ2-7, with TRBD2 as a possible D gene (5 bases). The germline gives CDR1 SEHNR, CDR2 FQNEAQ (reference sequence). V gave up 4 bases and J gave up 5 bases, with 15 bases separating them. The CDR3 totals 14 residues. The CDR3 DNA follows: TGTGCCAGCAGCTCAACCGGGGTGCGGGACGAGCAGTACTTC. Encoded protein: CASSSTGVRDEQYF.

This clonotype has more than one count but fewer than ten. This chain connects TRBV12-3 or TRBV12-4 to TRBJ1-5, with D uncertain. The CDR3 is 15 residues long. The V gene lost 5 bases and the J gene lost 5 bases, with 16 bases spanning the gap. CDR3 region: CASSPKGWYDQPQHF. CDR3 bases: TGTGCCAGCAGTCCAAAGGGCTGGTATGATCAGCCCCAGCATTTT.

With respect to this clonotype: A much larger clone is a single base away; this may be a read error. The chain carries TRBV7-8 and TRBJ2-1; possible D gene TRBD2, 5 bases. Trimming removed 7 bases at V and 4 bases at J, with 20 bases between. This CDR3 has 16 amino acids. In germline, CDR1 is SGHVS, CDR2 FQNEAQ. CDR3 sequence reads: CASTLRRLASYNEQFF. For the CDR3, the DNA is TGTGCCAGCACCCTCCGCCGTCTAGCCTCTTACAATGAGCAGTTCTTC.

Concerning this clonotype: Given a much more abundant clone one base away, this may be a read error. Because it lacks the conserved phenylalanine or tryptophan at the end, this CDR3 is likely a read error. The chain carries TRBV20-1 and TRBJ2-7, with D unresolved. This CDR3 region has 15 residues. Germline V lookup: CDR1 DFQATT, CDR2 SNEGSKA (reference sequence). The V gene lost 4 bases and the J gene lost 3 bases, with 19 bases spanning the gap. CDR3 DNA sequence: TGCAGTGCTAAAGCTCTGGCGGTGTCCCTCTACGAGCAGTACCTC. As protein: CSAKALAVSLYEQYL.

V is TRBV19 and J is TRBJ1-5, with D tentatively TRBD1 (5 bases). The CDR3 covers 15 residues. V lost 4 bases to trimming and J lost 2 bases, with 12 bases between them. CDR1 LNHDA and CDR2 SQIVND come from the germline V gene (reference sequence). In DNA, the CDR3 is TGTGCCAGTAGTAGGGAACAGGCTGGCAATCAGCCCCAGCATTTT. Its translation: CASSREQAGNQPQHF.

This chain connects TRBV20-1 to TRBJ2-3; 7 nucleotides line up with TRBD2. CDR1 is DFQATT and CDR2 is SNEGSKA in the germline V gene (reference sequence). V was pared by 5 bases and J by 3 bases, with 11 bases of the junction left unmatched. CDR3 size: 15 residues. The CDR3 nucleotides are TGCAGTGCTGCCTTAGGGCGGGAGATAACAGATACGCAGTATTTT. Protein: CSAALGREITDTQYF.

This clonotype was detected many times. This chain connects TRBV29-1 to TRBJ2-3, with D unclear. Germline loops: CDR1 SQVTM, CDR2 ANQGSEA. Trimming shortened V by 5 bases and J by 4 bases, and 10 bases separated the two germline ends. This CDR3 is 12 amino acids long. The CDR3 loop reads CSVSDGPDTQYF. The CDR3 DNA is TGCAGCGTTAGTGACGGCCCAGATACGCAGTATTTT.

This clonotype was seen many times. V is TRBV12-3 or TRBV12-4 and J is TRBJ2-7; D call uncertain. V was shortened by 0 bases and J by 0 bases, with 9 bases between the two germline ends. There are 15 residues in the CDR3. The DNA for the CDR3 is TGTGCCAGCAGTTTAGCGGGAAGCCTCTCCTACGAGCAGTACTTC. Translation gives CASSLAGSLSYEQYF.

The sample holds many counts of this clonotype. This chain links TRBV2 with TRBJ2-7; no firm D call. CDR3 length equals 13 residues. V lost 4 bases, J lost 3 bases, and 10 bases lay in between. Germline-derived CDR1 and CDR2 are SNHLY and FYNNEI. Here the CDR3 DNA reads TGTGCCAGCAGTGCCGGCAGAAACTACGAGCAGTACTTC. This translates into CASSAGRNYEQYF.

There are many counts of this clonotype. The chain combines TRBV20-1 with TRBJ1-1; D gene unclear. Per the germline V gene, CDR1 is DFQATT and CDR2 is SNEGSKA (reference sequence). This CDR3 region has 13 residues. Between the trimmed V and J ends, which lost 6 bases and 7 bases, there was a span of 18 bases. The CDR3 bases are TGCAGTGCCCCAAGTCTATCAAGGTATGAAGCTTTCTTT. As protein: CSAPSLSRYEAFF.

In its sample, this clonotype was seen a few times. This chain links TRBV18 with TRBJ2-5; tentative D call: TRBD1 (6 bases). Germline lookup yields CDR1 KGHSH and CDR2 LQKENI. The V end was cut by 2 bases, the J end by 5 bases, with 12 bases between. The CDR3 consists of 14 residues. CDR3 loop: CASSPEQGAETQYF. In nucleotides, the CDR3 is TGTGCCAGCTCACCAGAACAGGGAGCCGAGACCCAGTACTTC.

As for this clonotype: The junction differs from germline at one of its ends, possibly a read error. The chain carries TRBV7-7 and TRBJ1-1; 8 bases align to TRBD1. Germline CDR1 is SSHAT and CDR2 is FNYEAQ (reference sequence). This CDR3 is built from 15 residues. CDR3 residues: CASSPMTGDATEAFF. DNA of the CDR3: TGTGCTAGCAGCCCGATGACAGGGGATGCGACTGAAGCTTTCTTT. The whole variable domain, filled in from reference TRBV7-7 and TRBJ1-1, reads GAGVSQSPRYKVTKRGQDVTLRCDPISSHATLYWYQQALGQGPEFLTYFNYEAQPDKSGLPSDRFSAERPEGSISTLTIQRTEQRDSAMYRCASSPMTGDATEAFFGQGTRLTVV.